These 21 T cell receptor beta chains were sequenced from one sample in a study of CD8 T cells in Susac syndrome. Reverse transcription of roughly 0.5 to 1 ug RNA used random hexamers. One entry per CDR3 protein results from TCRdb running MiXCR on the immunoSEQ multiplex PCR reads. Altogether about 240,000 distinct CDR3 sequences are present, roughly 95% being singletons, with the ten largest covering 0.095% to 0.12%. The source material was CD4+ T cells from PBMCs. Every receptor here comes from a human donor with Susac syndrome.

The chain couples TRBV30 to TRBJ1-1; a weak D match, TRBD1 (5 bases). This CDR3 spans 13 amino acids. V lost 0 bases and J 9 bases, leaving 14 bases between the germline ends. Germline CDR1 reads GTSNPN; CDR2 reads SVGIG (reference sequence). CDR3 nucleotides: TGTGCCTGGAGTGTAATTGGGACGGCCCAAGCTTTCTTT. Protein: CAWSVIGTAQAFF.

This clonotype was found once. The CDR3 protein is CASSFKGSGIRHF. The CDR3 DNA sequence: TGTGCCAGCAGTTTTAAGGGGTCGGGGATTCGGCATTTT. The V gene is TRBV12-3 or TRBV12-4, the J gene TRBJ1-5; a possible D gene is TRBD1 (5 bases). The CDR3 totals 13 residues. Trimming left V 3 bases short and J 15 bases short, with 18 bases between.

This chain connects TRBV30 to TRBJ2-2; D perhaps matches TRBD2 (6 bases). Germline loops: CDR1 GTSNPN, CDR2 SVGIG (reference sequence). CDR3 size: 14 residues. Between the trimmed V and J ends, which lost 4 bases and 3 bases, there was a span of 12 bases. The CDR3 nucleotides read TGTGCCTGGATAGGGACTCAATACACCGGGGAGCTGTTTTTT. It translates to CAWIGTQYTGELFF.

The chain links TRBV20-1 to TRBJ2-5; D remains ambiguous. CDR1 and CDR2 (germline): DFQATT, SNEGSKA (reference sequence). The ends were cut back, 3 bases at V and 2 bases at J, with 7 bases in the middle. The CDR3 is 12 residues long. The CDR3 sequence: CSARPEQETQYF. The CDR3 bases are TGCAGTGCTAGGCCGGAGCAAGAGACCCAGTACTTC.

The chain combines TRBV6-6 with TRBJ2-7; no clear D gene. Between the trimmed V and J ends, which lost 10 bases and 0 bases, there was a span of 22 bases. Germline V gene lookup returns CDR1 MNHNY and CDR2 SVGAGI (reference sequence). The CDR3 is 16 amino acids. The CDR3 DNA reads as TGTGCCACACAAGAACGAGGTGCAGCGATCTCCTACGAGCAGTACTTC. Encoded protein: CATQERGAAISYEQYF.

V and J are TRBV6-6 and TRBJ2-3; D is uncertain. Trimming removed 2 bases at V and 8 bases at J, with 8 bases between. The length of the CDR3 is 12 residues. CDR1 and CDR2 from the germline V gene are MNHNY and SVGAGI (reference sequence). CDR3 amino acids: CASSYPDGTQYF. Written as DNA, the CDR3 is TGTGCCAGCAGTTACCCGGACGGTACGCAGTATTTT.

This sequence joins TRBV14 and TRBJ2-7; D not resolved. The CDR3 has 11 amino acids. Germline assignment: CDR1 SGHDN and CDR2 FVKESK. V was pared by 2 bases and J by 3 bases, with 2 bases between. In DNA form, the CDR3 reads TGTGCCAGCAGCCAATTCTACGAGCAGTACTTC. Translating it yields CASSQFYEQYF.

In its sample, this clonotype was seen once. The rearrangement links TRBV21-1 to TRBJ2-2; the table's D call TRBD1 went unverified against the DNA. TRBV21-1 is noted as a pseudogene. There are 13 residues in the CDR3. CDR3 region: CASTPTGSGELFF. CDR3 bases: TGTGCCAGCACCCCGACAGGCTCCGGGGAGCTGTTTTTT.

This chain connects TRBV20-1 to TRBJ2-7; D is ambiguous. CDR1 is DFQATT, CDR2 SNEGSKA, per germline (reference sequence). CDR3 length equals 12 residues. V shed 5 bases and J shed 4 bases, with 12 bases lying between them. The CDR3 bases are TGCAGTGCTGCCCTACTCAATTACGAGCAGTACTTC. Translating gives CSAALLNYEQYF.

The chain links TRBV30 to TRBJ1-2; no firm D call. V dropped 5 bases and J dropped 0 bases, with 7 bases sitting between them. Germline V gene lookup returns CDR1 GTSNPN and CDR2 SVGIG (reference sequence). The CDR3 runs 12 residues. This CDR3 is CAWAHTNYGYTF. The CDR3 bases are TGTGCCTGGGCCCACACTAACTATGGCTACACCTTC.

This clonotype was observed once. The chain carries TRBV3-1 and TRBJ2-7; D is uncertain. Between the trimmed V and J ends, which lost 0 bases and 4 bases, there was a span of 13 bases. CDR3 length equals 15 residues. Germline assignment: CDR1 LGHDT and CDR2 YNNKEL (reference sequence). CDR3 DNA sequence: TGTGCCAGCAGCCAAGACTACCTACCCTCATACGAGCAGTACTTC. Its translation is CASSQDYLPSYEQYF.

The chain employs TRBV7-9 and TRBJ1-1, with D possibly being TRBD1 (6 bases). V was trimmed by 1 base and J by 2 bases, leaving 11 bases between them. The CDR3 loop spans 15 amino acids. CDR1 SEHNR and CDR2 FQNEAQ come from the germline V gene (reference sequence). The CDR3 nucleotides are TGTGCCAGCAGCTTAGAAGACAGGTTAAACACTGAAGCTTTCTTT. Its translation is CASSLEDRLNTEAFF.

The V and J genes are TRBV24-1 and TRBJ2-7; 8 nucleotides align to TRBD2. Germline V gene sequence: CDR1 KGHDR, CDR2 SFDVKD. J gave up 3 bases and V 3 bases, and 12 bases lay outside the gene matches. This CDR3 spans 17 amino acids. The CDR3: CATSDPRETSGNYEQYF. CDR3 sequence (DNA): TGTGCCACCAGTGATCCTCGCGAAACTAGCGGAAACTACGAGCAGTACTTC.

The count of this clonotype is one. The chain joins TRBV20-1 to TRBJ1-2; a possible D gene is TRBD1 (6 bases). Germline V CDR1 and CDR2: DFQATT, SNEGSKA (reference sequence). V lost 0 bases and J lost 8, with 22 bases in between. The CDR3 totals 16 residues. The CDR3 DNA is TGCAGTGCTAGAGAACCGGCGCGGGGCAGGGGAAAAGGCTACACCTTC. Amino acid sequence: CSAREPARGRGKGYTF.

V and J are TRBV7-2 and TRBJ2-1; 12 bases are a match to TRBD2. Losses at the gene ends were 3 bases for V and 8 bases for J; bases not matched to a gene: 8. This CDR3 has 16 amino acids. The V gene's germline CDR1 is SGHTA and CDR2 FQGNSA. This CDR3 reads CASSFPGTSGFDEQFF. The CDR3 bases are TGTGCCAGCAGCTTCCCCGGGACTAGCGGGTTCGATGAGCAGTTCTTC. The full variable domain, rest sourced from reference TRBV7-2 and TRBJ2-1, is GAGVSQSPSNKVTEKGKDVELRCDPISGHTALYWYRQSLGQGLEFLIYFQGNSAPDKSGLPSDRFSAERTGGSVSTLTIQRTQQEDSAVYLCASSFPGTSGFDEQFFGPGTRLTVL.

The chain employs TRBV7-9 and TRBJ1-2, with unresolved D. The V gene lost 2 bases and the J gene lost 1 base, with 5 bases spanning the gap. The germline CDR1 and CDR2 sequences are SEHNR and FQNEAQ (reference sequence). The CDR3 totals 13 residues. The DNA for the CDR3 is TGTGCCAGCAGCTTAACCTATAACTATGGCTACACCTTC. Its protein product is CASSLTYNYGYTF.

This chain connects TRBV5-1 to TRBJ2-2; TRBD2 matches 8 bases. J lost 3 bases, V lost 6 bases, and 10 bases had no gene match. The CDR3 has 16 residues. Germline V gene sequence: CDR1 SGHRS, CDR2 YFSETQ. The CDR3 reads CASTHSGNRYTGELFF. CDR3 DNA: TGCGCCAGCACCCATAGCGGGAATCGATACACCGGGGAGCTGTTTTTT.

This chain joins TRBV4-1 and TRBJ2-3; 14 bases are a match to TRBD2. V was pared by 6 bases and J by 5 bases, with 7 bases of the junction left unmatched. Per germline, CDR1 MGHRA and CDR2 YSYEKL. The CDR3 is made up of 16 amino acids. The CDR3 protein is CASSHGTSGRIDTQYF. DNA for the CDR3: TGCGCCAGCAGTCATGGGACTAGCGGGAGAATAGATACGCAGTATTTT.

This rearrangement joins TRBV5-1 to TRBJ2-1, with D possibly called TRBD1 or TRBD2 (5 bases each). This CDR3 contains 16 residues. The ends were cut back, 4 bases at V and 3 bases at J, with 17 bases in the middle. Germline V gene sequence: CDR1 SGHRS, CDR2 YFSETQ. The CDR3 DNA follows: TGCGCCAGCAGCCCGGAAACGGGACGGGTCTACAATGAGCAGTTCTTC. Its protein is CASSPETGRVYNEQFF.

J is TRBJ2-7 and V is TRBV7-3, with D hard to call. CDR1 and CDR2 (germline): SGHTA, FQGTGA. V shed 5 bases and J shed 6 bases, with 11 bases lying between them. CDR3 length: 12 residues. Written as DNA, the CDR3 is TGTGCCAGCAGCCGACCGTACTCCGAGCAGTACTTC. Residues: CASSRPYSEQYF.

The chain has TRBV29-1 and TRBJ2-7; 9 positions agree with TRBD2. The CDR3 loop spans 16 amino acids. With 2 bases clipped from V and 4 bases from J, the junction kept 12 bases outside the gene matches. From germline, CDR1 is SQVTM and CDR2 ANQGSEA. Here the CDR3 reads CSVELRLAGKPYEQYF. CDR3 sequence (DNA): TGCAGCGTTGAACTGCGGCTAGCGGGGAAGCCTTACGAGCAGTACTTC.